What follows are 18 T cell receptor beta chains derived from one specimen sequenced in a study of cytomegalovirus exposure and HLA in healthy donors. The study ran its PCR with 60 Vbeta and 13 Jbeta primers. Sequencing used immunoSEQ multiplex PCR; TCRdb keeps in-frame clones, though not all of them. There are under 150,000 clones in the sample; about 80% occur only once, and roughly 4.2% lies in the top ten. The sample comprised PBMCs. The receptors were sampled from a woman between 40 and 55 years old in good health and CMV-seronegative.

The CDR3, as DNA: TGCGCCAGCGCCGGGACAACAACTAATCAGCCCCAGCATTTT. This gives the protein CASAGTTTNQPQHF. The chain couples TRBV4-1 to TRBJ1-5, with D tentatively TRBD1 (6 bases). The germline V gene encodes CDR1 MGHRA and CDR2 YSYEKL. V was clipped by 8 bases and J by 4 bases, with 15 bases between them. CDR3 length: 14 residues.

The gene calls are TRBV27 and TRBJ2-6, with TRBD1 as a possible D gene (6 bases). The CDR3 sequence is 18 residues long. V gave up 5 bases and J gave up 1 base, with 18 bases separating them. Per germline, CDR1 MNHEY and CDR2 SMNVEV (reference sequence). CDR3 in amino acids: CASSPRQEFGSGANVLTF. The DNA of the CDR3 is TGTGCCAGCAGTCCGCGACAGGAATTCGGTTCTGGGGCCAACGTCCTGACTTTC.

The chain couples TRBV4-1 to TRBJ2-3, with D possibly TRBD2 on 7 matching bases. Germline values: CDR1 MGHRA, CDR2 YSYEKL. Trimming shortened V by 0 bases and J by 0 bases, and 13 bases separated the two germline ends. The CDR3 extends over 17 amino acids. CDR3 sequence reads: CASSQDGRGISTDTQYF. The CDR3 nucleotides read TGCGCCAGCAGCCAAGATGGGAGGGGGATCAGCACAGATACGCAGTATTTT.

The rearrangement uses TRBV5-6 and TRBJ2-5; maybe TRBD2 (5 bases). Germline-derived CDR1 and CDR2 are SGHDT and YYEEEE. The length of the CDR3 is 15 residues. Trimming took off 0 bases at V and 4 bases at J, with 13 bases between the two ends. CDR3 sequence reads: CASSLVAPGGETQYF. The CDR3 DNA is TGTGCCAGCAGCTTGGTGGCCCCCGGAGGAGAGACCCAGTACTTC.

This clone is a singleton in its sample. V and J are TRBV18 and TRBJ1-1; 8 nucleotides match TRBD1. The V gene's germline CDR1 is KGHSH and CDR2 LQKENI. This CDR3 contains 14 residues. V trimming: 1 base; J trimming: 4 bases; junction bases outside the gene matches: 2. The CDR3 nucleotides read TGTGCCAGCTCACCACGGACAGGGAGCACTGAAGCTTTCTTT. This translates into CASSPRTGSTEAFF.

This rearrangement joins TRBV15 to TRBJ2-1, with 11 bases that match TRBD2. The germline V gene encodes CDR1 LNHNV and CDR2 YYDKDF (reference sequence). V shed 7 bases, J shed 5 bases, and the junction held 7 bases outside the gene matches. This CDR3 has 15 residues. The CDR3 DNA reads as TGTGCCACCAATAAGGGACTAGCGGTGCACAATGAGCAGTTCTTC. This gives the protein CATNKGLAVHNEQFF. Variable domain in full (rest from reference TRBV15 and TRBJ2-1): DAMVIQNPRYQVTQFGKPVTLSCSQTLNHNVMYWYQQKSSQAPKLLFHYYDKDFNNEADTPDNFQSRRPNTSFCFLDIRSPGLGDTAMYLCATNKGLAVHNEQFFGPGTRLTVL.

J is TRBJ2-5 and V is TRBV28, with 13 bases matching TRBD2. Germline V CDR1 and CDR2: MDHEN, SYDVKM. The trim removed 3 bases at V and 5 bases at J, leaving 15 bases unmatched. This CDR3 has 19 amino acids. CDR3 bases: TGTGCCAGCAGTTTCCTCCCGGGACTAGCGGGACCCCTGTTCGAGACCCAGTACTTC. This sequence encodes CASSFLPGLAGPLFETQYF.

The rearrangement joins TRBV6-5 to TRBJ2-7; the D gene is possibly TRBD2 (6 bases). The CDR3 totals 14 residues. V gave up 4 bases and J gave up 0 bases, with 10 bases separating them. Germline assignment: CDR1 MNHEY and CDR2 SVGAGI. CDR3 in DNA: TGTGCCAGCAGTTTTCTAGCGAACTCCTACGAGCAGTACTTC. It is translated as CASSFLANSYEQYF.

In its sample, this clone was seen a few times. In DNA form, the CDR3 reads TGTGCCAGCAGCTTGGGAGGGGGGGCAACAGATACGCAGTATTTT. Protein sequence: CASSLGGGATDTQYF. This chain connects TRBV5-6 to TRBJ2-3; possibly TRBD2 for D (7 bases). Germline V gene data show CDR1 as SGHDT and CDR2 as YYEEEE. The CDR3 runs to 15 residues. With 0 bases removed from V and 3 bases from J, the gap between germline ends came to 11 bases.

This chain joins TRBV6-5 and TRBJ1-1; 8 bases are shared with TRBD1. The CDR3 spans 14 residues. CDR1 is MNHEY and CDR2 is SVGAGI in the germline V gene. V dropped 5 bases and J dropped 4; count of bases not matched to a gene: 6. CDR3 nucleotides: TGTGCCAGCAGTATGTACAGGGGGGGCACTGAAGCTTTCTTT. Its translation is CASSMYRGGTEAFF.

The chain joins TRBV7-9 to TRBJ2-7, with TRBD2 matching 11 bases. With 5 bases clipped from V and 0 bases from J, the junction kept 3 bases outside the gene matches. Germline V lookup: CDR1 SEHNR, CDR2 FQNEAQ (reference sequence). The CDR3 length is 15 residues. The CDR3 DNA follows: TGTGCCAGCAGCCTTACTAGCGGGAGCTCCTACGAGCAGTACTTC. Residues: CASSLTSGSSYEQYF.

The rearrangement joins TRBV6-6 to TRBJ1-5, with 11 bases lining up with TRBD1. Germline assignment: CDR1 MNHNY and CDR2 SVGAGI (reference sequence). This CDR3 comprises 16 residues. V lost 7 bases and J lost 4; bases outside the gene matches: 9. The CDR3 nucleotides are TGTGCCAGCACTGGACCGGGACAGGGGGGAAATCAGCCCCAGCATTTT. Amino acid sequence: CASTGPGQGGNQPQHF.

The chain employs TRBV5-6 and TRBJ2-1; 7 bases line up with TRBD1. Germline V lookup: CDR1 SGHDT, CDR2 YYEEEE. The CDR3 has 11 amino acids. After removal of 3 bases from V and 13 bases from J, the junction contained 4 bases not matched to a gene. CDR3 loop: CASSSGQFQFF. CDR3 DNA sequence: TGTGCCAGCAGCTCGGGACAGTTCCAGTTCTTC.

The CDR3 region has the DNA TGTGCCAGCAGCCCTAGCGGGGGCCTCCTCCAAGAGACCCAGTACTTC. The encoded protein is CASSPSGGLLQETQYF. V and J are TRBV9 and TRBJ2-5; TRBD2 aligns across 10 bases. This CDR3 has 16 amino acids. Per the germline V gene, CDR1 is SGDLS and CDR2 is YYNGEE. V lost 4 bases and J lost 1; bases outside the gene matches: 7. Full variable domain (missing parts from reference TRBV9 and TRBJ2-5): DSGVTQTPKHLITATGQRVTLRCSPRSGDLSVYWYQQSLDQGLQFLIQYYNGEERAKGNILERFSAQQFPDLHSELNLSSLELGDSALYFCASSPSGGLLQETQYFGPGTRLLVL.

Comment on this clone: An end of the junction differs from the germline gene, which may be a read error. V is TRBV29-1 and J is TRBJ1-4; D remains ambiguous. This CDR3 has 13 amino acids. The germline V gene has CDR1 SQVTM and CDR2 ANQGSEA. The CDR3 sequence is CSVALPTNEKLFF. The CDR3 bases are TGCAGCGTTGCACTGCCAACGAATGAAAAACTGTTTTTT.

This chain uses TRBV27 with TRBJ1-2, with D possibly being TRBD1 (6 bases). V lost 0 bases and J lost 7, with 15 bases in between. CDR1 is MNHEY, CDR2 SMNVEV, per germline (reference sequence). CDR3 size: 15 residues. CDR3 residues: CASSLSKTGQSGYTF. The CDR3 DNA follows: TGTGCCAGCAGTTTATCAAAGACCGGACAGAGTGGCTACACCTTC.

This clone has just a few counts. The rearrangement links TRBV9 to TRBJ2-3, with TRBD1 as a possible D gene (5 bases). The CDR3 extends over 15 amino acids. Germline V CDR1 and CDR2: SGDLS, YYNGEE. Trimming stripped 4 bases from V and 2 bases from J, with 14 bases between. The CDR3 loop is CASSTQADFTDTQYF. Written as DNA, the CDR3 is TGTGCCAGCAGCACACAGGCAGATTTCACAGATACGCAGTATTTT.

As DNA, the CDR3 is TGTGCCAGCAGCTTCTTGGGGGGGCGGGGCCAAGAGACCCAGTACTTC. Encoded protein: CASSFLGGRGQETQYF. The rearrangement joins TRBV7-2 to TRBJ2-5; the D gene is possibly TRBD2 (7 bases). V was shortened by 3 bases and J by 1 base, with 15 bases between the two germline ends. The CDR3 runs to 16 residues. Germline V gives CDR1 SGHTA, CDR2 FQGNSA.